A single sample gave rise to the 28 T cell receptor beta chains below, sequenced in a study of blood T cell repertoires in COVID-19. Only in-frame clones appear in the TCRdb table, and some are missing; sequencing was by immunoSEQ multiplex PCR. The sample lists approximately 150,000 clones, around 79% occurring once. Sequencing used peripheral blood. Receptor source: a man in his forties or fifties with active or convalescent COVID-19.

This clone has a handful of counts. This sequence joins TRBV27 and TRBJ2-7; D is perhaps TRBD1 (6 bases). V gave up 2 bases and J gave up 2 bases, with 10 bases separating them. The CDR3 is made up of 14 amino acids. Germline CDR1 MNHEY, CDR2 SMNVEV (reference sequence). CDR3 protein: CASSLLGGAYEQYF. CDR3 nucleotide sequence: TGTGCCAGCAGTTTACTAGGGGGAGCCTACGAGCAGTACTTC.

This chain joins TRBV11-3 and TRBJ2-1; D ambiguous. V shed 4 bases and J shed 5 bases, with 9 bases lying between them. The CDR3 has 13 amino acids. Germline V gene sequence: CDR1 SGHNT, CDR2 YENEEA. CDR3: CASSSRLNNEQFF. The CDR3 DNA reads TGTGCCAGCAGCTCCCGACTTAACAATGAGCAGTTCTTC. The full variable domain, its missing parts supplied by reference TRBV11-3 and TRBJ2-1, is EAGVVQSPRYKIIEKKQPVAFWCNPISGHNTLYWYLQNLGQGPELLIRYENEEAVDDSQLPKDRFSAERLKGVDSTLKIQPAELGDSAVYLCASSSRLNNEQFFGPGTRLTVL.

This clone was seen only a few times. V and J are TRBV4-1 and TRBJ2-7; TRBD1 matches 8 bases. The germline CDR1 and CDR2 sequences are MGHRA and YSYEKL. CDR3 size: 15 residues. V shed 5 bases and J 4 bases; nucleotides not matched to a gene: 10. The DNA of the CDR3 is TGCGCCAGCAGCAACCCGGGACAGGTAACTTACGAGCAGTACTTC. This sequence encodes CASSNPGQVTYEQYF.

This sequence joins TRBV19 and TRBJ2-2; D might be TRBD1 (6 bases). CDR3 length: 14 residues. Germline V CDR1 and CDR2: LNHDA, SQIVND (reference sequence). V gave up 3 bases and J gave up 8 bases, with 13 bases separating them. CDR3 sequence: CASSMGATQGELFF. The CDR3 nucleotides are TGTGCCAGTAGTATGGGGGCCACCCAAGGGGAGCTGTTTTTT.

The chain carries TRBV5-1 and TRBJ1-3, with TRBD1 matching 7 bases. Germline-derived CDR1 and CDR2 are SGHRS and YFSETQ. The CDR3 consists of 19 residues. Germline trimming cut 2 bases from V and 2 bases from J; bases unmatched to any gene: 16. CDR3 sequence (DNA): TGCGCCAGCAGCTTCCGGGACAGCGGCCTTTGGGACACTGGAAACACCATATATTTT. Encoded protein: CASSFRDSGLWDTGNTIYF.

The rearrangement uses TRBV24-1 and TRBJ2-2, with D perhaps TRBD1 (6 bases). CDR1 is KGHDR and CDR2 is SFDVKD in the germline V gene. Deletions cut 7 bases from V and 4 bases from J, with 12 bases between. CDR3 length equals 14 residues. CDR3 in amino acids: CATSDQGRTGELFF. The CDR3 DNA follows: TGTGCCACCAGCGATCAGGGGCGCACCGGGGAGCTGTTTTTT.

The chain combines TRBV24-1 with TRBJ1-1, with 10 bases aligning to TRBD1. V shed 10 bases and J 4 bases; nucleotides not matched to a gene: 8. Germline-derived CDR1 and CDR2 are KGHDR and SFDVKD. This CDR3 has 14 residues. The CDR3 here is CATSTGTGATEAFF. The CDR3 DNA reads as TGTGCCACTTCTACCGGGACAGGGGCCACTGAAGCTTTCTTT.

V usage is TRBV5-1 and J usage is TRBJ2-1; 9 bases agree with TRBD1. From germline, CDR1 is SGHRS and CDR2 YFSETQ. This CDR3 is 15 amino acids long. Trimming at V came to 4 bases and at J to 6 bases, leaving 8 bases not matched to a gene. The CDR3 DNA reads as TGCGCCAGCAGCCTACGACAGGGGGGTGGCAATGAGCAGTTCTTC. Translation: CASSLRQGGGNEQFF.

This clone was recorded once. The CDR3 loop reads CASSLMAGRKETQYF. The DNA for the CDR3 is TGTGCCAGCAGCTTAATGGCGGGGCGGAAGGAGACCCAGTACTTC. The chain combines TRBV7-3 with TRBJ2-5; D perhaps matches TRBD2 (6 bases). CDR1 and CDR2 from the germline V gene are SGHTA and FQGTGA. V was trimmed by 1 base and J by 5 bases, leaving 14 bases between them. The CDR3 has 15 amino acids.

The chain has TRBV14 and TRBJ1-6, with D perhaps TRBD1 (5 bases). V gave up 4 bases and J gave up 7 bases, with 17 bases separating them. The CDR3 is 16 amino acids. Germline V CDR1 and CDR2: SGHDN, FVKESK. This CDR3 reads CASSPAPRVGNSPLHF. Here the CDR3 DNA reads TGTGCCAGCAGCCCAGCCCCCAGGGTTGGAAATTCACCCCTCCACTTT.

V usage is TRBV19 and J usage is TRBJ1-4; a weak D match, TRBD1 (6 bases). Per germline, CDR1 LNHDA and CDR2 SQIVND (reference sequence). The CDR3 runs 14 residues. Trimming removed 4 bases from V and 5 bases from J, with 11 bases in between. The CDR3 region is CASSNPGTNEKLFF. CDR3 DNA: TGTGCCAGTAGTAATCCGGGGACAAATGAAAAACTGTTTTTT.

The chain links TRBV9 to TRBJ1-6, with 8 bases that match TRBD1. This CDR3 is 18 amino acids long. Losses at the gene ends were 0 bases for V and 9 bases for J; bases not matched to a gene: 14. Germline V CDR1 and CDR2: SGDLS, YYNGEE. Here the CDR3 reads CASSVVDGQGSFVSPLHF. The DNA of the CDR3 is TGTGCCAGCAGCGTAGTAGATGGACAGGGAAGTTTCGTTTCACCCCTCCACTTT. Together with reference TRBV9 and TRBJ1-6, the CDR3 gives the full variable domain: DSGVTQTPKHLITATGQRVTLRCSPRSGDLSVYWYQQSLDQGLQFLIQYYNGEERAKGNILERFSAQQFPDLHSELNLSSLELGDSALYFCASSVVDGQGSFVSPLHFGNGTRLTVT.

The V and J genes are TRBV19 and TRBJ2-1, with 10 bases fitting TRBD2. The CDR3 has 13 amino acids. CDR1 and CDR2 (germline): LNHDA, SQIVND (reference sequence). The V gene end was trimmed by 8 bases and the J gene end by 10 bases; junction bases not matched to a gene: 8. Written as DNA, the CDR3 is TGTGCCAGTGCTAGCGGGAGAATATACGAGCAGTTCTTC. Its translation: CASASGRIYEQFF.

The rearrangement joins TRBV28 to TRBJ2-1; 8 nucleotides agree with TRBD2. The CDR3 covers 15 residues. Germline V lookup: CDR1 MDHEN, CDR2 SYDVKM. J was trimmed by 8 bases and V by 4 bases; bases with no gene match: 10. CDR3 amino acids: CASSSSSGSIYEQFF. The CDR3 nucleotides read TGTGCCAGCAGTTCATCGAGCGGGAGTATCTATGAGCAGTTCTTC.

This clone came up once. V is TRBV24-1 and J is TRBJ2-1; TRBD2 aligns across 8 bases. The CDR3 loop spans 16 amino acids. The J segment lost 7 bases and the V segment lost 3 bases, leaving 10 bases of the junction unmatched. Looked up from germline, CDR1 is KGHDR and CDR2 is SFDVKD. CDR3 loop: CATSDPGGTSINEQFF. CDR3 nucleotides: TGTGCCACCAGTGATCCGGGGGGGACTAGTATTAATGAGCAGTTCTTC.

The CDR3 DNA reads as TGTGCCAGCAGCTTCCGGACAGGGGACTTAGACGAGCAGTACTTC. This codes for CASSFRTGDLDEQYF. The chain couples TRBV13 to TRBJ2-7, with 9 nucleotides matching TRBD1. The CDR3 contains 15 residues. Trimming cost V 3 bases and J 5 bases; bases outside gene matches: 8. Germline V gene sequence: CDR1 PRHDT, CDR2 FYEKMQ (reference sequence).

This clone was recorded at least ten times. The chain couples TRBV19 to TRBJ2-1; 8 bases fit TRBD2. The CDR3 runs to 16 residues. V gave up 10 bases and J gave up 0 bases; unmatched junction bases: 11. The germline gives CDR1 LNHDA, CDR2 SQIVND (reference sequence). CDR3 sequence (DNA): TGTGCCACCTCTTGGGGGGCGGGGGGCTCCTACAATGAGCAGTTCTTC. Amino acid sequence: CATSWGAGGSYNEQFF.

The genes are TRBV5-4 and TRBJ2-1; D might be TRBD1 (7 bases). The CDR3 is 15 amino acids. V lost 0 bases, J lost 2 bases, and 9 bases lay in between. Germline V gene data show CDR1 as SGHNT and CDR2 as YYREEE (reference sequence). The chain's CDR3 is CASSLAGGTYNEQFF. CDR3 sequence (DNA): TGTGCCAGCAGCTTGGCAGGGGGGACCTACAATGAGCAGTTCTTC.

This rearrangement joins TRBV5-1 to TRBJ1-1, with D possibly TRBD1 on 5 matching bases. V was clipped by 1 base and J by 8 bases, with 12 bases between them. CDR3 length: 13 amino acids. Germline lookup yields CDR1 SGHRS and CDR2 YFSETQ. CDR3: CASSLYQRQEAFF. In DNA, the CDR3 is TGCGCCAGCAGCTTGTATCAGCGACAGGAAGCTTTCTTT.

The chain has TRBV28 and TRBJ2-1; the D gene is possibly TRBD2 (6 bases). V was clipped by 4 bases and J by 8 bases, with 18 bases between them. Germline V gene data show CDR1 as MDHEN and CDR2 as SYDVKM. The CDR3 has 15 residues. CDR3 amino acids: CASSWGVTSSHEQFF. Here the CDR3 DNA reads TGTGCCAGCAGTTGGGGGGTCACTAGTAGTCATGAGCAGTTCTTC.

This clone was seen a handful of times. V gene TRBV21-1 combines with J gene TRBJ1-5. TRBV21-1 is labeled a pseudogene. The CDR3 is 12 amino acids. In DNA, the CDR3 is TGTGCCAGCGTAGCAGCAAATCAGCCCCAGCATTTT. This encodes CASVAANQPQHF.

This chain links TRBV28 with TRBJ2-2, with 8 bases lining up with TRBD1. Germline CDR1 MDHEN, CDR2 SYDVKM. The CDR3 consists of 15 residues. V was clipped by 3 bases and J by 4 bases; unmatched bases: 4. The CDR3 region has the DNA TGTGCCAGCAGTTTGTTACAGGGGGGCACCGGGGAGCTGTTTTTT. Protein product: CASSLLQGGTGELFF.

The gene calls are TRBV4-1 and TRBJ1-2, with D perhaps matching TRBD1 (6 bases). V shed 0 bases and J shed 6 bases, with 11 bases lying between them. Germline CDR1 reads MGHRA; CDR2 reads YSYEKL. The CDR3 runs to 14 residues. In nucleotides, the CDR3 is TGCGCCAGCAGCCAAGATGTTCAGGGGAATGGCTACACCTTC. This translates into CASSQDVQGNGYTF.

CDR3 residues: CASSKNRGTEAFF. As DNA, the CDR3 is TGTGCCAGCAGCAAGAACAGGGGCACTGAAGCTTTCTTT. The gene calls are TRBV7-2 and TRBJ1-1, with 7 bases identical to TRBD1. Germline CDR1 SGHTA, CDR2 FQGNSA. With V trimmed by 5 bases and J by 4 bases, 4 bases remained unmatched. This CDR3 has 13 residues.

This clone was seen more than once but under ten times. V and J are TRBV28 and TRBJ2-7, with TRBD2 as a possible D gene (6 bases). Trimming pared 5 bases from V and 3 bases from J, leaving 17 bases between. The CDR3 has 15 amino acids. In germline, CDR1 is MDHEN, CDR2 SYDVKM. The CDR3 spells CASSVLSGTHYEQYF. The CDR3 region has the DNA TGTGCCAGCAGTGTACTTAGCGGAACTCACTACGAGCAGTACTTC. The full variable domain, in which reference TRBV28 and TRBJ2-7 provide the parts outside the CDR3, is DVKVTQSSRYLVKRTGEKVFLECVQDMDHENMFWYRQDPGLGLRLIYFSYDVKMKEKGDIPEGYSVSREKKERFSLILESASTNQTSMYLCASSVLSGTHYEQYFGPGTRLTVT.

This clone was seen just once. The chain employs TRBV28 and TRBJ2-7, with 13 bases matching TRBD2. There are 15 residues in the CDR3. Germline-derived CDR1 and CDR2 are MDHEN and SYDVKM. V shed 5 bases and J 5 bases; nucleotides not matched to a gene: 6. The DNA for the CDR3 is TGTGCCAGCAGTCCGGCACTAGCGGGAGGGAACGAGCAGTACTTC. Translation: CASSPALAGGNEQYF.

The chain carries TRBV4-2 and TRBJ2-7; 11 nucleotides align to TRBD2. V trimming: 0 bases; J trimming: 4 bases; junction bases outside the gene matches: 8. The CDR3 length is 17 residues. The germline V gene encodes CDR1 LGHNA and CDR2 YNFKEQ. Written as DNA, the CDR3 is TGTGCCAGCAGCCAAGATGATACTAGCGGGAGCGGGTACGAGCAGTACTTC. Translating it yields CASSQDDTSGSGYEQYF.

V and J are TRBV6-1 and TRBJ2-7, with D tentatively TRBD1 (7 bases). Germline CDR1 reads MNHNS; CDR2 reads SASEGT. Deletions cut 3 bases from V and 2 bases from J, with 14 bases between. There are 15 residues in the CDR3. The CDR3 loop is CASSERGDSTYEQYF. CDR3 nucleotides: TGTGCCAGCAGTGAGAGGGGGGACAGCACCTACGAGCAGTACTTC.